This T cell receptor beta chain stems from a study of blood T cell repertoires in COVID-19. Germline V gene sequence: CDR1 SNHLY, CDR2 FYNNEI. V shed 6 bases and J shed 3 bases, with 8 bases lying between them. The CDR3 consists of 13 residues. The study recruited people aged about 18 to 95 years across 24 US areas. Participants had their cohort set by participant-reported clinical history. Symptom resolution, clearance, or two negative PCRs marked the recovered donors of Cohort 3. The protocol was immunoSEQ multiplex PCR, while the TCRdb copy is restricted to in-frame clones and leaves out a portion. The sample has about 250,000 clones; 70% to 90% are singletons.

The TCR originated in a woman under 40 who had recovered from COVID-19. The chain recombines TRBV2 with TRBJ2-2; D possibly corresponds to TRBD1 (5 bases). The source material was PBMCs or T cells enriched from blood (not recorded which). The CDR3 bases are TGTGCCAGCAGGGCAGGGTACACCGGGGAGCTGTTTTTT. It translates to CASRAGYTGELFF. Based on the CDR3 plus reference TRBV2 and TRBJ2-2, the full variable domain is EPEVTQTPSHQVTQMGQEVILRCVPISNHLYFYWYRQILGQKVEFLVSFYNNEISEKSEIFDDQFSVERPDGSNFTLKIRSTKLEDSAMYFCASRAGYTGELFFGEGSRLTVL.